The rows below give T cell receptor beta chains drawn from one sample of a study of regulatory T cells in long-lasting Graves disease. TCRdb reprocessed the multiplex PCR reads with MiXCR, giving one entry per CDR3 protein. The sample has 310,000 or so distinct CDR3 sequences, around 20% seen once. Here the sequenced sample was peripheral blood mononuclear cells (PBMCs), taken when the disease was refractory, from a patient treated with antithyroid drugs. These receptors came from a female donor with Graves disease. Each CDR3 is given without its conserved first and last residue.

CDR3 protein: ATSRGPEAF
V gene: TRBV15

CDR3 protein: ASSVGQRETQY
V gene: TRBV5-4

CDR3 protein: ASSDYMENTEAF
V gene: TRBV2

CDR3 protein: ASRSPASGQGARETQY
V gene: TRBV28

CDR3 protein: ASSSGQYEQY
V gene: TRBV5-1

CDR3 protein: ASSQDLGTGINSPLH
V gene: TRBV4-1

CDR3 protein: ASSSGQGMETQY
V gene: TRBV7-8

CDR3 protein: SAIPGGHQPQH
V gene: TRBV20-1

CDR3 protein: AISDNTEAF
V gene: TRBV10-3

CDR3 protein: AISRPGQNYGYT
V gene: TRBV10-3

CDR3 protein: ASTMGLGTGELF
V gene: TRBV12-3/TRBV12-4

CDR3 protein: SANSGTFYEQY
V gene: TRBV20-1

CDR3 protein: SVVPGDRGLYGYT
V gene: TRBV29-1

CDR3 protein: ASSTGLGVTDTQY
V gene: TRBV28

CDR3 protein: ASSEYNEQY
V gene: TRBV2

CDR3 protein: ASSLQTGQETQY
V gene: TRBV11-1

CDR3 protein: ATSRPTGAGGYT
V gene: TRBV15

CDR3 protein: AISEGLAGGPAAKNIQY
V gene: TRBV10-3

CDR3 protein: ASSSATGMETQY
V gene: TRBV7-6

CDR3 protein: ATSDGAGGELF
V gene: TRBV24-1

CDR3 protein: ASSSGLAGAVGELF
V gene: TRBV7-6

CDR3 protein: ASGQGDYSNQPQH
V gene: TRBV6-2/TRBV6-3

CDR3 protein: ASSAEGTGTQY
V gene: TRBV5-1

CDR3 protein: ASSETTGLGSPLH
V gene: TRBV6-1

CDR3 protein: ASSVAGDHYNEQF
V gene: TRBV3-1

CDR3 protein: ASSVGPDTEAF
V gene: TRBV9

CDR3 protein: ASSTGGAWGRETQY
V gene: TRBV6-1